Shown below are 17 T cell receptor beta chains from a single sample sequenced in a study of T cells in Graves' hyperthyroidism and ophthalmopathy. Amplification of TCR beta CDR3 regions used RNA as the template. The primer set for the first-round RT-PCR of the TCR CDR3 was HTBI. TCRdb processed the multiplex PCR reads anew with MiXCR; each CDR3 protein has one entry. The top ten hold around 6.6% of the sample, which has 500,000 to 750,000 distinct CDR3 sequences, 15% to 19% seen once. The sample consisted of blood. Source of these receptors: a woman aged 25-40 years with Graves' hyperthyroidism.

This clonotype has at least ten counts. CDR3 nucleotide sequence: TGCAGTGCTCCCCGGGACAGAAGCTCCTACGAGCAGTACTTC. It codes for CSAPRDRSSYEQYF. This rearrangement joins TRBV20-1 to TRBJ2-7, with 7 bases aligning to TRBD1. The CDR3 sequence is 14 residues long. The V gene end was trimmed by 5 bases and the J gene end by 0 bases; junction bases not matched to a gene: 7. Germline V gives CDR1 DFQATT, CDR2 SNEGSKA (reference sequence).

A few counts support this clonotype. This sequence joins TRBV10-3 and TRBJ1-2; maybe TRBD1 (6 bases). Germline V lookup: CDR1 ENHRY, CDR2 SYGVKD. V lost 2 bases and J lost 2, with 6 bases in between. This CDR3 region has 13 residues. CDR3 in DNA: TGTGCCATCAGTGAGGGACAGAACTATGGCTACACCTTC. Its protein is CAISEGQNYGYTF.

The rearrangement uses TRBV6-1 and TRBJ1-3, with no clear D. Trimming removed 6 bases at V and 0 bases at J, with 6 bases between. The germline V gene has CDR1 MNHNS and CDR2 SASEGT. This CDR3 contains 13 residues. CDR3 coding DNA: TGTGCCAGCAGGGGTGCCTCTGGAAACACCATATATTTT. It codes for CASRGASGNTIYF.

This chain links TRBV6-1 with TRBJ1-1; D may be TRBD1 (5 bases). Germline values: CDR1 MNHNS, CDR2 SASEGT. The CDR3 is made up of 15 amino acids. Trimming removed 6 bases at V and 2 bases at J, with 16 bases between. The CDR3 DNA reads TGTGCCAGCAGCGCCTTGGGCAGGGCCAACACTGAAGCTTTCTTT. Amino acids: CASSALGRANTEAFF.

The CDR3 is CAWTLGGVTQYF. Here the CDR3 DNA reads TGTGCCTGGACCTTGGGGGGGGTGACCCAGTACTTC. The chain uses TRBV30 and TRBJ2-5, with 7 positions matching TRBD2. Germline V lookup: CDR1 GTSNPN, CDR2 SVGIG (reference sequence). This CDR3 comprises 12 residues. V shed 4 bases and J 7 bases; nucleotides not matched to a gene: 6.

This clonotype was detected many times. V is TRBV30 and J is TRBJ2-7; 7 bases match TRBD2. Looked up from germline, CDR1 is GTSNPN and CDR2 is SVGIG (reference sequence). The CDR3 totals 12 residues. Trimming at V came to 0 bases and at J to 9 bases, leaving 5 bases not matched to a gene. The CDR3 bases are TGTGCCTGGAGTGTACTCGGGGGGAGGCAGTACTTC. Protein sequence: CAWSVLGGRQYF.

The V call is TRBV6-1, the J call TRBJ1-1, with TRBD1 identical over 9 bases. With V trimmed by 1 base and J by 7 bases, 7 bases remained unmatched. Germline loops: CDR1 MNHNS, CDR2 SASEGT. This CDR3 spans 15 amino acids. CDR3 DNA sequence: TGTGCCAGCAGTGAAGGACAGGGGGTCTATGTTGAAGCTTTCTTT. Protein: CASSEGQGVYVEAFF.

The DNA for the CDR3 is TGTGCCAGCAGTTACTCGCCCGGCGAGCAGTACTTC. This translates into CASSYSPGEQYF. V gene TRBV6-6 combines with J gene TRBJ2-7; the D is unclear. The CDR3 extends over 12 amino acids. CDR1 and CDR2 from the germline V gene are MNHNY and SVGAGI (reference sequence). Trimming took off 0 bases at V and 6 bases at J, with 6 bases between the two ends.

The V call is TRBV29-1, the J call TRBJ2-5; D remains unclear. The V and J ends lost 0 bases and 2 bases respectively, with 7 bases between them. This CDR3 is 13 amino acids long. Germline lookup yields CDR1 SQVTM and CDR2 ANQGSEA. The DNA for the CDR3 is TGCAGCGTTGAAGATTTCGGACAAGAGACCCAGTACTTC. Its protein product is CSVEDFGQETQYF.

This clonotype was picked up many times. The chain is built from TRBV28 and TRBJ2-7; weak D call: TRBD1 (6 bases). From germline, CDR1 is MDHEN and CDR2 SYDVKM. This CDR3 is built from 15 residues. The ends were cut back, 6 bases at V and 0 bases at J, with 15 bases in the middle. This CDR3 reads CASSLPTGYSYEQYF. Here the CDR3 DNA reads TGTGCCAGCAGCCTACCGACAGGATACTCCTACGAGCAGTACTTC.

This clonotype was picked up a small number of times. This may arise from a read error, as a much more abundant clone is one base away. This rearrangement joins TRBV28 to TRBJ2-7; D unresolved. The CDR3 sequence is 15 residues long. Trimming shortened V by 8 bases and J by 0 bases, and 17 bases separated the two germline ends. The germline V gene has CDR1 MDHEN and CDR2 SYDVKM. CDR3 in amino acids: CASASYRDFSYEQYF. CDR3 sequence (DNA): TGTGCCAGCGCCTCGTATAGAGATTTCTCCTACGAGCAGTACTTC.

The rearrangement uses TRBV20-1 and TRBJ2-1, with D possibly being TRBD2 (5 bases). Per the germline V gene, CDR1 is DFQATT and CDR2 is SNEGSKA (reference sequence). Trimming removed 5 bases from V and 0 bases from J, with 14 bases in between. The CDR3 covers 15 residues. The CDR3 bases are TGCAGTGCTCGTAAGCGGTCGAGCTCCTACAATGAGCAGTTCTTC. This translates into CSARKRSSSYNEQFF.

The CDR3 loop is CASSQDLGQEFTPLHF. The CDR3 DNA sequence: TGCGCCAGCAGCCAAGATCTGGGGCAGGAATTTACCCCCCTCCACTTT. This sequence joins TRBV4-3 and TRBJ1-6, with D perhaps matching TRBD1 (5 bases). The ends were cut back, 0 bases at V and 13 bases at J, with 19 bases in the middle. CDR1 and CDR2 from the germline V gene are LGHNA and YSLEER. CDR3 length: 16 amino acids.

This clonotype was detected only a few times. DNA for the CDR3: TGCAGTGCCCCGGGCGGTACGGGACGGATTAACTATGGCTACACCTTC. As protein: CSAPGGTGRINYGYTF. The chain recombines TRBV20-1 with TRBJ1-2; D is perhaps TRBD1 (5 bases). This CDR3 comprises 16 residues. Per the germline V gene, CDR1 is DFQATT and CDR2 is SNEGSKA (reference sequence). The V end was cut by 6 bases, the J end by 1 base, with 21 bases between.

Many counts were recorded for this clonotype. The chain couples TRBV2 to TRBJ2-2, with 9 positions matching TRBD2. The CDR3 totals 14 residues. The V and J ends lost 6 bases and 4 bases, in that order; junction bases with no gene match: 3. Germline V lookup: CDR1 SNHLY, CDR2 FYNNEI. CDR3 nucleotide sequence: TGTGCCAGCAGGGGACTAGCTAGCACCGGGGAGCTGTTTTTT. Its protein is CASRGLASTGELFF.

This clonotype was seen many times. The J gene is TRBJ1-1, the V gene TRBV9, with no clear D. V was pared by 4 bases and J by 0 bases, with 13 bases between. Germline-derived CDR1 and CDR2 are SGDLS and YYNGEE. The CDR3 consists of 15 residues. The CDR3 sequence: CASSPLAGMNTEAFF. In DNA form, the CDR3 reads TGTGCCAGCAGCCCCCTGGCGGGGATGAACACTGAAGCTTTCTTT.

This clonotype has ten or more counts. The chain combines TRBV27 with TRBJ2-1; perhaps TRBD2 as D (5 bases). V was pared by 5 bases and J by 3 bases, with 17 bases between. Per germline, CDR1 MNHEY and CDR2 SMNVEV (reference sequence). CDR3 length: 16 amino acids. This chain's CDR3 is CASSGSLASHYNEQFF. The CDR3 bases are TGTGCCAGCAGTGGGAGTTTAGCGTCGCACTACAATGAGCAGTTCTTC.